The present T cell receptor (beta chain) was sequenced within a study of T cell responses to AZD1222 COVID-19 vaccine. About the study: Second-dose timings of about 4 or about 12 weeks were pooled.

Assay: immunoSEQ multiplex PCR; the TCRdb copy retains only in-frame clones and omits some. The table has more than 70,000 clones, about 87% seen once. Study-wide results and caveats: Recipients of AZD1222 seropositive at baseline numbered only 5 to 7.

Deletions cut 4 bases from V and 2 bases from J, with 10 bases between. Germline lookup yields CDR1 SGHRS and CDR2 YFSETQ. The CDR3 is 14 amino acids. Comment on this clone: Its target is not known.

The V call is TRBV5-1, the J call TRBJ1-5; tentatively, D is TRBD1 (5 bases). The receptor was isolated from an adult in good health. The sample here was peripheral blood, taken on day 0 of AZD1222 vaccination. CDR3 in amino acids: CASSQGYGNQPQHF. The CDR3 region has the DNA TGCGCCAGCAGCCAGGGATATGGCAATCAGCCCCAGCATTTT.